Shown below are 13 T cell receptor beta chains from a single sample sequenced in a study of blood T cell repertoires in COVID-19. Data came from immunoSEQ multiplex PCR; TCRdb stores just in-frame clones and leaves some out. The table includes roughly 280,000 clones, 85% to 90% detected once. Sequencing was performed on PBMCs or T cells enriched from blood (not recorded which). The receptor source for this set is a woman in her late teens or twenties who had recovered from COVID-19.

This chain links TRBV7-9 with TRBJ2-7; the match to TRBD1 covers 9 bases. The germline gives CDR1 SEHNR, CDR2 FQNEAQ (reference sequence). The CDR3 is 17 amino acids. V lost 5 bases, J lost 2 bases, and 13 bases stayed unmatched. The CDR3 loop is CASSPVAGTGNPYEQYF. The CDR3 bases are TGTGCCAGCAGCCCAGTGGCCGGGACAGGGAACCCCTACGAGCAGTACTTC.

This rearrangement joins TRBV7-9 to TRBJ1-4, with D perhaps matching TRBD1 (6 bases). The ends were cut back, 4 bases at V and 8 bases at J, with 17 bases in the middle. CDR3 length: 15 residues. CDR1 and CDR2 (germline): SEHNR, FQNEAQ (reference sequence). In nucleotides, the CDR3 is TGTGCCAGCAGCTCAAGGGGGTCGGAGCTAGAAAAACTGTTTTTT. This encodes CASSSRGSELEKLFF.

The gene calls are TRBV14 and TRBJ1-6; D is ambiguous. Germline V gene data show CDR1 as SGHDN and CDR2 as FVKESK. The CDR3 covers 14 residues. The V end lost 0 bases, the J end lost 9 bases, and 9 bases lay between the germline ends. The CDR3 region is CASSQEVSSSPLHF. In DNA form, the CDR3 reads TGTGCCAGCAGCCAAGAAGTCTCCAGTTCACCCCTCCACTTT.

The chain is built from TRBV9 and TRBJ1-5; TRBD1 matches 11 bases. V gave up 4 bases and J gave up 6 bases; unmatched junction bases: 6. The germline CDR1 and CDR2 sequences are SGDLS and YYNGEE. This CDR3 has 15 residues. CDR3 sequence: CASSLGQGAGQPQHF. The CDR3 nucleotides are TGTGCCAGCAGCCTCGGACAGGGGGCTGGTCAGCCCCAGCATTTT.

V is TRBV6-4 and J is TRBJ2-1, with TRBD2 matching 8 bases. Trimming removed 0 bases from V and 5 bases from J; junction bases left unmatched: 9. Germline CDR1 is MRHNA and CDR2 is SNTAGT. The CDR3 is 17 amino acids. CDR3 bases: TGTGCCAGCAGTGACTCGCCTGGCGGGGGGTCTAACAATGAGCAGTTCTTC. Translating it yields CASSDSPGGGSNNEQFF.

This chain joins TRBV12-3 or TRBV12-4 and TRBJ1-1; a weak D match, TRBD1 (5 bases). This CDR3 contains 11 residues. V shed 6 bases and J shed 7 bases, with 9 bases lying between them. CDR3 in DNA: TGTGCCAGCAGCGAAGGGGTTGAAGCTTTCTTT. The encoded protein is CASSEGVEAFF.

V is TRBV18 and J is TRBJ1-1; 7 bases match TRBD1. CDR3 length equals 13 residues. Germline CDR1 reads KGHSH; CDR2 reads LQKENI. The ends lost 3 bases at V and 5 bases at J; junction bases unmatched: 3. CDR3 sequence: CASSPGQRTEAFF. The CDR3 bases are TGTGCCAGCTCACCGGGACAGAGGACTGAAGCTTTCTTT. The whole variable domain, remainder taken from reference TRBV18 and TRBJ1-1, is NAGVMQNPRHLVRRRGQEARLRCSPMKGHSHVYWYRQLPEEGLKFMVYLQKENIIDESGMPKERFSAEFPKEGPSILRIQQVVRGDSAAYFCASSPGQRTEAFFGQGTRLTVV.

The CDR3 sequence: CASSYAGGDGEKLFF. In nucleotides, the CDR3 is TGTGCCAGCAGTTACGCGGGGGGAGACGGTGAAAAACTGTTTTTT. The chain uses TRBV6-5 and TRBJ1-4; D perhaps matches TRBD1 (5 bases). V was shortened by 2 bases and J by 7 bases, with 14 bases between the two germline ends. The CDR3 has 15 amino acids. Germline V lookup: CDR1 MNHEY, CDR2 SVGAGI.

The chain couples TRBV28 to TRBJ1-1; D perhaps matches TRBD1 (6 bases). V shed 9 bases and J shed 1 base, with 24 bases lying between them. The CDR3 is 17 amino acids. Germline loops: CDR1 MDHEN, CDR2 SYDVKM. For the CDR3, the DNA is TGTGCCAGTCTCCCTTTCCAGCTAAGAGGGGGGAACACTGAAGCTTTCTTT. Protein: CASLPFQLRGGNTEAFF.

V usage is TRBV7-9 and J usage is TRBJ1-5; 11 positions agree with TRBD1. The V gene's germline CDR1 is SEHNR and CDR2 FQNEAQ (reference sequence). V gave up 0 bases and J gave up 6 bases; unmatched junction bases: 4. The CDR3 has 16 amino acids. This chain's CDR3 is CASSLAPGTGGQPQHF. The CDR3 coding sequence is TGTGCCAGCAGCTTAGCCCCCGGGACAGGGGGTCAGCCCCAGCATTTT.

This chain connects TRBV19 to TRBJ2-5; TRBD2 agrees at 12 bases. The CDR3 spans 16 residues. CDR1 LNHDA and CDR2 SQIVND come from the germline V gene (reference sequence). With V trimmed by 5 bases and J by 2 bases, 6 bases remained unmatched. CDR3 sequence: CASSPRLAGGQETQYF. CDR3 bases: TGTGCCAGTAGTCCCCGCCTAGCGGGGGGGCAAGAGACCCAGTACTTC. The variable domain in full, completed from reference TRBV19 and TRBJ2-5, reads DGGITQSPKYLFRKEGQNVTLSCEQNLNHDAMYWYRQDPGQGLRLIYYSQIVNDFQKGDIAEGYSVSREKKESFPLTVTSAQKNPTAFYLCASSPRLAGGQETQYFGPGTRLLVL.

The chain joins TRBV7-9 to TRBJ1-6; TRBD1 might be the D (6 bases). The CDR3 length is 15 residues. Germline V gene data show CDR1 as SEHNR and CDR2 as FQNEAQ (reference sequence). V was trimmed by 5 bases and J by 0 bases, leaving 8 bases between them. The CDR3 loop is CASSRGSSYNSPLHF. The DNA of the CDR3 is TGTGCCAGCAGCAGGGGGAGCTCCTATAATTCACCCCTCCACTTT.

This clone was seen once. V and J are TRBV27 and TRBJ2-2, with 8 nucleotides matching TRBD1. This CDR3 region has 15 residues. V shed 4 bases, J shed 6 bases, and the junction held 7 bases outside the gene matches. Germline V gene lookup returns CDR1 MNHEY and CDR2 SMNVEV (reference sequence). CDR3 sequence reads: CASSSQTGVAGELFF. DNA for the CDR3: TGTGCCAGCAGTTCCCAGACAGGGGTGGCCGGGGAGCTGTTTTTT.